The clone carrying this T cell receptor (beta chain) is termed medium-sized. Antigen unknown. This specimen comes from a study of early T cells in non-severe SARS-CoV-2 infection. Across the whole study: Sequencing targeted bulk RNA from unsorted whole blood, leaving chains unpaired.

This CDR3 is 13 amino acids long. CDR1 SQVTM and CDR2 ANQGSEA come from the germline V gene. V lost 8 bases and J 5 bases, leaving 17 bases between the germline ends. Study results and limitations: Clonotype matching in VDJdb favored anti-spike CD8 responses and did not capture private and CD4 specificities.

Researchers attached unique molecular identifiers to individual cDNA molecules. TCRdb re-called the 5' RACE reads with MiXCR, one entry per CDR3 protein. The data hold more than 45,000 distinct CDR3 sequences, with approximately 13% observed a single time. The J gene is TRBJ2-3, the V gene TRBV29-1; D might be TRBD1 (6 bases). The sequence derives from an adult who was a healthcare worker with PCR-confirmed SARS-CoV-2 infection or an uninfected control (not recorded which). What was sequenced was whole blood. CDR3: CSTNRASGDTQYF. The CDR3 DNA reads as TGCAGCACAAACAGGGCGAGTGGAGATACGCAGTATTTT.